Each of the 25 T cell receptor beta chains below was sequenced from the same sample in a study of OX40 agonist ivuxolimab in advanced cancers. Here immunoSEQ multiplex PCR was the method, and the copy in TCRdb shows in-frame clones only, minus some. The sample lists about 45,000 clones; more than 65% were seen once. The sequencing here drew on CD4+ or CD8+ T cells sorted from blood, taken in a trial of the OX40 agonist ivuxolimab. The receptors come from an adult with an advanced solid tumor such as melanoma, head and neck, liver or kidney cancer.

V is TRBV15 and J is TRBJ2-3; 8 bases map to TRBD2. The CDR3 sequence is 18 residues long. In germline, CDR1 is LNHNV, CDR2 YYDKDF (reference sequence). With V trimmed by 4 bases and J by 1 base, 13 bases remained unmatched. The CDR3 sequence: CATSTILAGGGGTDTQYF. CDR3 sequence (DNA): TGTGCCACCAGCACGATCCTCGCGGGAGGAGGCGGCACAGATACGCAGTATTTT.

The chain links TRBV5-6 to TRBJ1-6, with TRBD1 as a possible D gene (5 bases). Germline assignment: CDR1 SGHDT and CDR2 YYEEEE. This CDR3 has 15 residues. V lost 3 bases to trimming and J lost 5 bases, with 12 bases between them. The CDR3 DNA follows: TGTGCCAGCAGCTACCGGGACCGCGATAATTCACCCCTCCACTTT. Its protein product is CASSYRDRDNSPLHF.

The chain recombines TRBV18 with TRBJ1-1; unclear D gene. CDR3 length: 15 amino acids. From germline, CDR1 is KGHSH and CDR2 LQKENI. V gave up 0 bases and J gave up 3 bases, with 11 bases separating them. CDR3 nucleotide sequence: TGTGCCAGCTCACCACCGTTGGGAAAGGACACTGAAGCTTTCTTT. This translates into CASSPPLGKDTEAFF.

The J gene is TRBJ2-1, the V gene TRBV5-8; 9 bases align to TRBD2. Trimming took 4 bases from V and 7 from J; bases not matched to a gene: 9. CDR1 is SGHTS and CDR2 is YDEGEE in the germline V gene. The CDR3 runs to 15 residues. The CDR3 region is CASSRVSLAGNEQFF. Written as DNA, the CDR3 is TGTGCCAGCAGCCGCGTCTCCCTAGCGGGGAATGAGCAGTTCTTC. Supplemented by reference TRBV5-8 and TRBJ2-1, the full variable domain reads EAGVTQSPTHLIKTRGQQATLRCSPISGHTSVYWYQQALGLGLQFLLWYDEGEERNRGNFPPRFSGRQFPNYSSELNVNALELEDSALYLCASSRVSLAGNEQFFGPGTRLTVL.

The V gene is TRBV5-6, the J gene TRBJ1-3; no clear D. V gave up 1 base and J gave up 4 bases, with 21 bases separating them. The CDR3 has 18 residues. CDR1 is SGHDT, CDR2 YYEEEE, per germline. CDR3 sequence: CASSLIPTAVSQGNTIYF. CDR3 DNA sequence: TGTGCCAGCAGCTTGATCCCGACCGCGGTCAGTCAAGGAAACACCATATATTTT.

The chain is built from TRBV5-4 and TRBJ1-2; the D is unclear. CDR1 SGHNT and CDR2 YYREEE come from the germline V gene (reference sequence). The CDR3 has 14 amino acids. V gave up 4 bases and J gave up 3 bases, with 13 bases separating them. CDR3 sequence (DNA): TGTGCCAGCAGCCTTAGGACGGGAGACTATGGCTACACCTTC. Amino acids: CASSLRTGDYGYTF.

This clone has only one observation. This chain joins TRBV7-2 and TRBJ1-5; no clear D gene. Germline assignment: CDR1 SGHTA and CDR2 FQGNSA. This CDR3 spans 13 amino acids. Trimming shortened V by 5 bases and J by 0 bases, and 5 bases separated the two germline ends. CDR3 in amino acids: CASSISSNQPQHF. Here the CDR3 DNA reads TGTGCCAGCAGCATCTCTAGCAATCAGCCCCAGCATTTT.

This clone was seen a handful of times. The rearrangement links TRBV7-9 to TRBJ2-7; 9 positions match TRBD2. Trimming cost V 5 bases and J 0 bases; bases outside gene matches: 11. The CDR3 loop spans 17 amino acids. The V gene's germline CDR1 is SEHNR and CDR2 FQNEAQ (reference sequence). The CDR3 DNA sequence: TGTGCCAGCAGCCCACGCTTAGGTAGCGGGAGCTCCTACGAGCAGTACTTC. Translating it yields CASSPRLGSGSSYEQYF.

This chain uses TRBV4-3 with TRBJ1-3; 7 bases map to TRBD1. The V segment lost 1 base and the J segment 6 bases; nucleotides outside the gene matches: 15. Germline V gives CDR1 LGHNA, CDR2 YSLEER. The CDR3 totals 18 residues. CDR3 nucleotides: TGCGCCAGCAGCCAAGGGGTTTGGACAGGTGTGCTCGAAAACACCATATATTTT. This gives the protein CASSQGVWTGVLENTIYF.

The chain links TRBV9 to TRBJ2-1; the match to TRBD1 covers 10 bases. After removal of 3 bases from V and 6 bases from J, the junction contained 6 bases not matched to a gene. CDR1 is SGDLS and CDR2 is YYNGEE in the germline V gene. This CDR3 comprises 15 residues. CDR3: CASSATDRGSNEQFF. CDR3 coding DNA: TGTGCCAGCAGCGCTACGGACAGGGGGTCCAATGAGCAGTTCTTC. The full variable domain, with the rest looked up from reference TRBV9 and TRBJ2-1, is DSGVTQTPKHLITATGQRVTLRCSPRSGDLSVYWYQQSLDQGLQFLIQYYNGEERAKGNILERFSAQQFPDLHSELNLSSLELGDSALYFCASSATDRGSNEQFFGPGTRLTVL.

The J gene is TRBJ2-1, the V gene TRBV7-2, with D unclear. The CDR3 runs to 13 residues. In germline, CDR1 is SGHTA, CDR2 FQGNSA. Trimming stripped 3 bases from V and 0 bases from J, with 3 bases between. The CDR3 coding sequence is TGTGCCAGCAGCTTTAGCTCCTACAATGAGCAGTTCTTC. Protein: CASSFSSYNEQFF. Drawing the rest from reference TRBV7-2 and TRBJ2-1, the complete variable domain is GAGVSQSPSNKVTEKGKDVELRCDPISGHTALYWYRQSLGQGLEFLIYFQGNSAPDKSGLPSDRFSAERTGGSVSTLTIQRTQQEDSAVYLCASSFSSYNEQFFGPGTRLTVL.

The chain has TRBV28 and TRBJ1-1; 9 nucleotides align to TRBD1. Germline CDR1 MDHEN, CDR2 SYDVKM. This CDR3 region has 15 residues. The V gene end was trimmed by 7 bases and the J gene end by 4 bases; junction bases not matched to a gene: 10. CDR3 coding DNA: TGTGCCAGCAACCCGGGGGGGACAGGGACCACTGAAGCTTTCTTT. It yields the protein CASNPGGTGTTEAFF.

Turning to this clone: Mismatch with germline at one junction end may stem from a read error. The J gene is TRBJ1-1, the V gene TRBV7-9; D is undetermined. Looked up from germline, CDR1 is SEHNR and CDR2 is FQNEAQ (reference sequence). The CDR3 consists of 12 residues. CDR3 in amino acids: CTSSPGWAEAFF. The CDR3 nucleotides are TGTACCAGCAGTCCGGGGTGGGCTGAAGCTTTCTTT.

The rearrangement uses TRBV2 and TRBJ2-5; tentatively, D is TRBD1 (5 bases). Trimming removed 2 bases at V and 0 bases at J, with 10 bases between. The CDR3 has 15 residues. The germline CDR1 and CDR2 sequences are SNHLY and FYNNEI. Here the CDR3 DNA reads TGTGCCAGCAGTGAACCAGCAGGGTACCAAGAGACCCAGTACTTC. This codes for CASSEPAGYQETQYF.

The chain employs TRBV12-5 and TRBJ2-1; 9 nucleotides line up with TRBD1. Germline values: CDR1 LGHNT, CDR2 FRNRAP. After removal of 2 bases from V and 4 bases from J, the junction contained 9 bases not matched to a gene. This CDR3 has 17 amino acids. The CDR3 DNA reads as TGTGCTAGTGGTTTGTTGTTGGACAGGGGATTTTACAATGAGCAGTTCTTC. Protein product: CASGLLLDRGFYNEQFF.

This chain links TRBV5-6 with TRBJ1-2; 8 nucleotides agree with TRBD1. The CDR3 length is 13 residues. The ends lost 4 bases at V and 8 bases at J; junction bases unmatched: 7. Germline V gene lookup returns CDR1 SGHDT and CDR2 YYEEEE. CDR3 sequence (DNA): TGTGCCAGCAGCCGGGACAGGAATAAGGGCTACACCTTC. Translated, it gives CASSRDRNKGYTF.

This clone turned up a few times. J is TRBJ1-2 and V is TRBV6-1; 9 nucleotides agree with TRBD1. Germline V CDR1 and CDR2: MNHNS, SASEGT. The junction had 9 bases not matched to a gene; V was cut back by 6 bases and J by 4 bases. The CDR3 consists of 15 residues. CDR3 sequence (DNA): TGTGCCAGCAGCGTGGGGACAGGGCTCTCCTATGGCTACACCTTC. It is translated as CASSVGTGLSYGYTF.

The rearrangement joins TRBV7-9 to TRBJ2-3; 11 bases match TRBD2. The V gene end was trimmed by 5 bases and the J gene end by 3 bases; junction bases not matched to a gene: 4. CDR1 and CDR2 (germline): SEHNR, FQNEAQ (reference sequence). The CDR3 consists of 15 residues. The CDR3 DNA sequence: TGTGCCAGCAGCCCATGGACTAGCGGGACAGATACGCAGTATTTT. Residues: CASSPWTSGTDTQYF.

This chain joins TRBV10-3 and TRBJ2-5, with 7 bases lining up with TRBD1. Unmatched junction bases numbered 1, after V lost 5 bases and J lost 1 base. The length of the CDR3 is 13 residues. Germline CDR1 and CDR2: ENHRY and SYGVKD. The CDR3 protein is CAISRDSQETQYF. The CDR3 DNA is TGTGCCATCAGTCGGGACAGCCAAGAGACCCAGTACTTC.

This chain links TRBV19 with TRBJ2-7, with D perhaps matching TRBD2 (6 bases). The germline gives CDR1 LNHDA, CDR2 SQIVND (reference sequence). With 4 bases removed from V and 5 bases from J, the gap between germline ends came to 15 bases. The CDR3 consists of 14 residues. CDR3 DNA: TGTGCCAGTAGTACCGGAGGGGTTCTTGACGAGCAGTACTTC. Protein sequence: CASSTGGVLDEQYF.

By share of the sample, this clone is medium-sized. The chain uses TRBV18 and TRBJ1-5; 7 positions agree with TRBD1. CDR3 size: 13 residues. With V trimmed by 6 bases and J by 8 bases, 7 bases remained unmatched. CDR1 is KGHSH and CDR2 is LQKENI in the germline V gene. The DNA for the CDR3 is TGTGCCAGCTCCCGGGACAGCGGGGAGCCCCAGCATTTT. Its protein is CASSRDSGEPQHF.

The J gene is TRBJ1-1, the V gene TRBV12-5, with D hard to call. V lost 3 bases and J 3 bases, leaving 5 bases between the germline ends. CDR1 is LGHNT, CDR2 FRNRAP, per germline. The CDR3 sequence is 12 residues long. As DNA, the CDR3 is TGTGCTAGTGGTTTTGGTGACACTGAAGCTTTCTTT. Translated: CASGFGDTEAFF.

The genes are TRBV7-9 and TRBJ1-1; 9 positions agree with TRBD1. This CDR3 has 16 residues. Losses at the gene ends were 0 bases for V and 3 bases for J; bases not matched to a gene: 5. Germline CDR1 and CDR2: SEHNR and FQNEAQ (reference sequence). The CDR3 reads CASSLAGTGLYTEAFF. As DNA, the CDR3 is TGTGCCAGCAGCTTAGCGGGGACAGGGCTATACACTGAAGCTTTCTTT.

The chain has TRBV9 and TRBJ2-7; D not certain. The germline gives CDR1 SGDLS, CDR2 YYNGEE. CDR3 length: 13 amino acids. Between the trimmed V and J ends, which lost 0 bases and 2 bases, there was a span of 6 bases. The CDR3: CASSVGHTYEQYF. The CDR3 DNA is TGTGCCAGCAGCGTAGGGCATACCTACGAGCAGTACTTC.

The chain employs TRBV29-1 and TRBJ2-6; D is unclear. The ends were cut back, 4 bases at V and 0 bases at J, with 7 bases in the middle. Germline CDR1 SQVTM, CDR2 ANQGSEA. CDR3 length equals 14 residues. CDR3 coding DNA: TGCAGCGTTGTTCAGACCTCTGGGGCCAACGTCCTGACTTTC. This gives the protein CSVVQTSGANVLTF.